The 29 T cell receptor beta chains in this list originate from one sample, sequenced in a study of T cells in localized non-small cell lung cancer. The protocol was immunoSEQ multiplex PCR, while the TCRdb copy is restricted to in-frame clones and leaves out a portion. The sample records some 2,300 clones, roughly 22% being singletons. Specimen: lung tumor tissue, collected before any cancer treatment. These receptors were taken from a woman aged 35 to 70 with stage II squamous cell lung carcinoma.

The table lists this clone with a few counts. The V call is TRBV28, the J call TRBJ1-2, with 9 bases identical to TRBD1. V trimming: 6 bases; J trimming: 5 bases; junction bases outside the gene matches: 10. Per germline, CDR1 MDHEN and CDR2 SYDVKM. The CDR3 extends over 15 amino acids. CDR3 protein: CASRTGPGQGYGYTF. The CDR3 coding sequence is TGTGCCAGCAGGACTGGTCCGGGACAGGGATATGGCTACACCTTC.

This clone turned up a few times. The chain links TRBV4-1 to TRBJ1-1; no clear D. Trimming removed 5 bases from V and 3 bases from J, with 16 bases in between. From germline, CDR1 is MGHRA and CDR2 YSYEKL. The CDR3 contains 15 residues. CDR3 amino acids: CASSSLMFADTEAFF. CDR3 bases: TGCGCCAGCAGCTCACTGATGTTCGCTGACACTGAAGCTTTCTTT.

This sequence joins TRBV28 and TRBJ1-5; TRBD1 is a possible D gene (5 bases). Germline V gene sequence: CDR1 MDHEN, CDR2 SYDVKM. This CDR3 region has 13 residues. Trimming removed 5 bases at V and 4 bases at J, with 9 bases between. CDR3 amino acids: CASSIEGNQPQHF. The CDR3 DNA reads TGTGCCAGCAGTATTGAGGGGAATCAGCCCCAGCATTTT.

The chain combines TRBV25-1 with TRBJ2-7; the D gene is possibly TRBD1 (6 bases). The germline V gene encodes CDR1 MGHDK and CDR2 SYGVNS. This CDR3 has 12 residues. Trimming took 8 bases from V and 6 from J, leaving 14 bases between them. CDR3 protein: CASGLQGAEQYF. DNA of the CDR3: TGTGCCAGCGGATTACAGGGTGCCGAGCAGTACTTC.

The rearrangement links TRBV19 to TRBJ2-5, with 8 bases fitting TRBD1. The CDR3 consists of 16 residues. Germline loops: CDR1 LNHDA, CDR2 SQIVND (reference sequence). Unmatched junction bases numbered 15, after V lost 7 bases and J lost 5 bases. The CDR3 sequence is CASTLAGTGGGETQYF. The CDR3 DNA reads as TGTGCCAGTACCCTTGCCGGGACAGGAGGAGGTGAGACCCAGTACTTC.

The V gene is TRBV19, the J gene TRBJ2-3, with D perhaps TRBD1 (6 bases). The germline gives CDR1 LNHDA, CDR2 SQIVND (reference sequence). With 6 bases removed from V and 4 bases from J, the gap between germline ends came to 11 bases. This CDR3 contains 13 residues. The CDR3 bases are TGTGCCAGTAGGTCACAGGGAGCAGATACGCAGTATTTT. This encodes CASRSQGADTQYF. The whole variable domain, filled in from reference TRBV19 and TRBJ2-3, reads DGGITQSPKYLFRKEGQNVTLSCEQNLNHDAMYWYRQDPGQGLRLIYYSQIVNDFQKGDIAEGYSVSREKKESFPLTVTSAQKNPTAFYLCASRSQGADTQYFGPGTRLTVL.

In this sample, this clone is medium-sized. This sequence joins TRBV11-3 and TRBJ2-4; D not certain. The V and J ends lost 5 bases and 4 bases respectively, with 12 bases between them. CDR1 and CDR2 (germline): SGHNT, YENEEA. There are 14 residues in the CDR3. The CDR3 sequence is CASSLVQSKNIQYF. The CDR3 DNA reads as TGTGCCAGCAGCCTCGTCCAAAGTAAAAACATTCAGTACTTC.

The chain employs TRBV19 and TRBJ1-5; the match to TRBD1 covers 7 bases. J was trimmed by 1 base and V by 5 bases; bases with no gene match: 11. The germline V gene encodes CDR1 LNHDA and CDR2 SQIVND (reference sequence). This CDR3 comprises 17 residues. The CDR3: CASSASTGAVSNQPQHF. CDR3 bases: TGTGCCAGTAGTGCGTCCACAGGGGCTGTGAGCAATCAGCCCCAGCATTTT.

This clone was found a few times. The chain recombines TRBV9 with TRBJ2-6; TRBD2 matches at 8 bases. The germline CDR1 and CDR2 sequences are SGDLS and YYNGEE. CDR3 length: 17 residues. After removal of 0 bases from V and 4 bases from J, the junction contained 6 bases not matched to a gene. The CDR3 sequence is CASSVAGLAAGANVLTF. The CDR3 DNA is TGTGCCAGCAGCGTAGCCGGACTAGCTGCAGGGGCCAACGTCCTGACTTTC.

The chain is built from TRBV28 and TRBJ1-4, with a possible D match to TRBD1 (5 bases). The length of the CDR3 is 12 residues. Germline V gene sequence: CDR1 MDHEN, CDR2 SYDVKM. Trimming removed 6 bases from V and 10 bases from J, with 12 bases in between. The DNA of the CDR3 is TGTGCCAGCAGGCTGGGGACGCGAAAACTGTTTTTT. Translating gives CASRLGTRKLFF.

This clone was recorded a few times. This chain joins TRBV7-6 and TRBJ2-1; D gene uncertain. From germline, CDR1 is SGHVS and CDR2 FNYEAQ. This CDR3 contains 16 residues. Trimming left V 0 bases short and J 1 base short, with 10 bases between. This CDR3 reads CASSLAGQTSYNEQFF. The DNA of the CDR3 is TGTGCCAGCAGCTTAGCCGGCCAAACTTCCTACAATGAGCAGTTCTTC.

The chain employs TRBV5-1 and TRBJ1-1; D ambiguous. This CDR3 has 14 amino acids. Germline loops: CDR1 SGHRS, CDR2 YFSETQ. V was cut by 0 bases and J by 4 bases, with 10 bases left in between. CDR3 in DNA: TGCGCCAGCAGCTTGGATCCAGGTCGCACTGAAGCTTTCTTT. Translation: CASSLDPGRTEAFF.

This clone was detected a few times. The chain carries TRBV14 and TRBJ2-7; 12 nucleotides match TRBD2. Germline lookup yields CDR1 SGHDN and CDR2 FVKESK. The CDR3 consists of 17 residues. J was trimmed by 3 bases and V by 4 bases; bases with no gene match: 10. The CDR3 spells CASSPDPRLAGDYEQYF. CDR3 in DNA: TGTGCCAGCAGCCCCGACCCCCGACTAGCGGGGGACTACGAGCAGTACTTC.

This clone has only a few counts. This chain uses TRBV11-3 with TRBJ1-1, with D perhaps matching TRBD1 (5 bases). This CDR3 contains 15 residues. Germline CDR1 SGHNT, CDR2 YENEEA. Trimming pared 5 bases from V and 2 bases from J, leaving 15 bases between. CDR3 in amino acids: CASSLPLTANTEAFF. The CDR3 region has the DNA TGTGCCAGCAGCCTTCCCCTGACAGCCAACACTGAAGCTTTCTTT.

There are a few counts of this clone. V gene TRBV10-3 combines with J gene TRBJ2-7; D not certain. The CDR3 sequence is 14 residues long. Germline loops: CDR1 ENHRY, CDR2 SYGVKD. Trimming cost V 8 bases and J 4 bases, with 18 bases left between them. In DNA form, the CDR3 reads TGTGCCATCCAGGCCAGCCTCTCGGAGTACGAGCAGTACTTC. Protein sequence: CAIQASLSEYEQYF.

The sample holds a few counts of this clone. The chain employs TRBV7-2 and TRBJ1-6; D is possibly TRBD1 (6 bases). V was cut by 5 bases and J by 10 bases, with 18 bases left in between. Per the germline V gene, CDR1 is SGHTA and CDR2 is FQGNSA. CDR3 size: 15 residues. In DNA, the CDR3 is TGTGCCAGCAGCCCCACGACAGGTCCTCTATCACCCCTCCACTTT. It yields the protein CASSPTTGPLSPLHF.

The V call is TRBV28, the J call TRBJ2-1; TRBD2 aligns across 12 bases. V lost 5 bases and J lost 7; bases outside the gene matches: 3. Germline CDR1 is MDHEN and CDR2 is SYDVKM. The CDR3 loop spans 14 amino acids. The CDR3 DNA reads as TGTGCCAGCAGTGCTAGCGGGAGGGCGAATGAGCAGTTCTTC. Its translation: CASSASGRANEQFF.

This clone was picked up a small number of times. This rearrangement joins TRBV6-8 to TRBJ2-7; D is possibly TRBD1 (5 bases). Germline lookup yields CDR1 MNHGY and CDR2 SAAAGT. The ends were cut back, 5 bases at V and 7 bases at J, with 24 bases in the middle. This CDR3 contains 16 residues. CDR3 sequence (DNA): TGTGCCAGCAGTGCGAAAGGGGTCCTCGGTAACCGGGAGCAGTACTTC. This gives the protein CASSAKGVLGNREQYF.

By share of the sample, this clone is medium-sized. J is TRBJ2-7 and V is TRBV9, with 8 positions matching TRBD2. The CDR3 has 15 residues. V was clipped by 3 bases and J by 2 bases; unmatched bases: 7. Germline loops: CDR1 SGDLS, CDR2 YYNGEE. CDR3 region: CASSALAGPTYEQYF. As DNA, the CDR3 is TGTGCCAGCAGCGCCTTAGCGGGGCCAACCTACGAGCAGTACTTC.

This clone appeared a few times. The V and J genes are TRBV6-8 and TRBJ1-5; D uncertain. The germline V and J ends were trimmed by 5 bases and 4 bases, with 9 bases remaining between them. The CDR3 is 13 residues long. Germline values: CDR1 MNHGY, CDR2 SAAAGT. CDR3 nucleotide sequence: TGTGCCAGCAGTGTAGCGGGAAATCAGCCCCAGCATTTT. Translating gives CASSVAGNQPQHF.

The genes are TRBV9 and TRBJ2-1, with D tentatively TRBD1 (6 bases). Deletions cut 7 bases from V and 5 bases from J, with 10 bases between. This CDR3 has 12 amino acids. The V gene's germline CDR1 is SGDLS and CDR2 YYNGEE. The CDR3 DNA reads TGTGCCAGCCTCGCAGGGGACAATGAGCAGTTCTTC. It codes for CASLAGDNEQFF.

The CDR3 region is CASSYIRGETQYF. The CDR3, as DNA: TGTGCCAGCAGTTACATTAGGGGCGAGACCCAGTACTTC. This chain links TRBV6-8 with TRBJ2-5, with a weak D call TRBD1 (5 bases). This CDR3 has 13 amino acids. CDR1 MNHGY and CDR2 SAAAGT come from the germline V gene. Trimming removed 2 bases at V and 5 bases at J, with 9 bases between.

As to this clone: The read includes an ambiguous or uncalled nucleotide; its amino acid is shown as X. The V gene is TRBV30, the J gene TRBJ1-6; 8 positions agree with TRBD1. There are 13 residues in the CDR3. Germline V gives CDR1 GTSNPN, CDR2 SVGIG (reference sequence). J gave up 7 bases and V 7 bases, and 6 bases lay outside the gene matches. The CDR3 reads CAXDRGSNSPLHF. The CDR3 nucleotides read TGTGCCTRCGACAGGGGATCAAATTCACCCCTCCACTTT.

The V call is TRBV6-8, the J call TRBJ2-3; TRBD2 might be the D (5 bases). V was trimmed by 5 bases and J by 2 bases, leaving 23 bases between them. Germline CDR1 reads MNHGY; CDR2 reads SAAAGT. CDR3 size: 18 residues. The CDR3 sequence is CASSALWTLPRATDTQYF. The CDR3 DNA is TGTGCCAGCAGTGCCCTTTGGACTCTGCCTCGAGCCACAGATACGCAGTATTTT.

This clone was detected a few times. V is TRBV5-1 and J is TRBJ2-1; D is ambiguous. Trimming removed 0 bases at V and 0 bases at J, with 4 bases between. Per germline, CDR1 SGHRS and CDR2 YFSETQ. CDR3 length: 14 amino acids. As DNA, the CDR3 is TGCGCCAGCAGCTTGGGGAGCTCCTACAATGAGCAGTTCTTC. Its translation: CASSLGSSYNEQFF.

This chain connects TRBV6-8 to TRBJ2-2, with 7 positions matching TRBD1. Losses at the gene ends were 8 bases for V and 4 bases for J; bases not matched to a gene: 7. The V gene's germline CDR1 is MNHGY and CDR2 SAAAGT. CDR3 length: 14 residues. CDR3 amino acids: CASRDRDLTGELFF. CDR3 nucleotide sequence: TGTGCCAGCCGGGACAGAGACCTCACCGGGGAGCTGTTTTTT.

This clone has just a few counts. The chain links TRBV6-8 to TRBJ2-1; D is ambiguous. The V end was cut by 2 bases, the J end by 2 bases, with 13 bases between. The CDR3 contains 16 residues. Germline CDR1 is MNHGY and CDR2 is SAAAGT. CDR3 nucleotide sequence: TGTGCCAGCAGTTACCGGACCGCCGGAACCTACAATGAGCAGTTCTTC. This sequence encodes CASSYRTAGTYNEQFF.

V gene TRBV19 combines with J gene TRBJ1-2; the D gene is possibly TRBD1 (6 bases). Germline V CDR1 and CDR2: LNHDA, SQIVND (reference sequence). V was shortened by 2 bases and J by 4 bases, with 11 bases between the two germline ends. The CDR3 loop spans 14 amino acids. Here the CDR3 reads CASSITGLVYGYTF. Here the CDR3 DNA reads TGTGCCAGTAGTATAACAGGGCTAGTCTATGGCTACACCTTC. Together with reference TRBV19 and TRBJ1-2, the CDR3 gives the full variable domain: DGGITQSPKYLFRKEGQNVTLSCEQNLNHDAMYWYRQDPGQGLRLIYYSQIVNDFQKGDIAEGYSVSREKKESFPLTVTSAQKNPTAFYLCASSITGLVYGYTFGSGTRLTVV.

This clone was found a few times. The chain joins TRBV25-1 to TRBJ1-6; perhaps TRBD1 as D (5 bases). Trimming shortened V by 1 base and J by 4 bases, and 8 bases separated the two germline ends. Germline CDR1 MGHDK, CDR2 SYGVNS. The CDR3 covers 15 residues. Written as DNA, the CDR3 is TGTGCCAGCAGTGAATCTAGGGGTTATAATTCACCCCTCCACTTT. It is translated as CASSESRGYNSPLHF.